The source of this T cell receptor (beta chain) is a study of blood T cells in healthy people across ages. This clonotype was detected only a few times. This CDR3 comprises 15 residues. V gave up 4 bases and J gave up 1 base; unmatched junction bases: 5. The V gene's germline CDR1 is SGHVS and CDR2 FQNEAQ. Primers used in a second PCR of about 6 to 11 cycles were a sample-barcoded 5' primer and a J-beta primer mix. TCRdb independently ran MiXCR on the 5' RACE reads; one entry per CDR3 protein. Of under 2 million distinct CDR3 sequences in the sample, roughly a third were seen once. In terms of origin and age, donors were healthy Caucasian individuals from Russia aged about 6 to 95. Donors gave about 10 milliliters of peripheral blood apiece. The total RNA that was extracted per sample amounted to at least 5 micrograms.

Sequencing was performed on blood. The clonotype was recovered from a woman in her thirties in good health. The chain combines TRBV7-8 with TRBJ2-5; 8 bases are a match to TRBD2. The chain's CDR3 is CASSWAGGSQETQYF. CDR3 DNA: TGTGCCAGCAGCTGGGCGGGGGGATCCCAAGAGACCCAGTACTTC. The full variable domain, in which reference TRBV7-8 and TRBJ2-5 provide the parts outside the CDR3, is GAGVSQSPRYKVAKRGQDVALRCDPISGHVSLFWYQQALGQGPEFLTYFQNEAQLDKSGLPSDRFFAERPEGSVSTLKIQRTQQEDSAVYLCASSWAGGSQETQYFGPGTRLLVL.